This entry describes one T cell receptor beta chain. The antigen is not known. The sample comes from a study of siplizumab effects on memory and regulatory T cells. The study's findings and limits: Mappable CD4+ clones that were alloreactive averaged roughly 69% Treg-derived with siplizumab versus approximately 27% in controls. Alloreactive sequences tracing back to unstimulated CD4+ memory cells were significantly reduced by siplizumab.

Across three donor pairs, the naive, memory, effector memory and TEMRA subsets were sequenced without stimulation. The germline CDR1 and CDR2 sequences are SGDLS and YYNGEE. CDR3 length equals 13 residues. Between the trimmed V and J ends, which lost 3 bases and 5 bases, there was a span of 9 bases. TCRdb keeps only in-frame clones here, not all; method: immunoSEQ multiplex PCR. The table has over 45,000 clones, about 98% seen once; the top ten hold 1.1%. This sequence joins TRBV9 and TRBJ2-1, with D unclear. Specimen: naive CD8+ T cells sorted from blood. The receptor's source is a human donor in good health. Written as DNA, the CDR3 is TGTGCCAGCAGCGCGATAGTCGACAATGAGCAGTTCTTC. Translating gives CASSAIVDNEQFF. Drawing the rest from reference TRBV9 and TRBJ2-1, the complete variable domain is DSGVTQTPKHLITATGQRVTLRCSPRSGDLSVYWYQQSLDQGLQFLIQYYNGEERAKGNILERFSAQQFPDLHSELNLSSLELGDSALYFCASSAIVDNEQFFGPGTRLTVL.